The text below deals with one T cell receptor (beta chain). This record comes from a study of OX40 agonist ivuxolimab in advanced cancers. Any history of autoimmune disease or systemic immunosuppression disqualified patients. The CDR3 loop spans 12 amino acids. Germline CDR1 and CDR2: MNHEY and SVGAGI. The junction had 3 bases not matched to a gene; V was cut back by 11 bases and J by 0 bases. Using immunoSEQ multiplex PCR, the repertoire was profiled, and TCRdb retains in-frame clones only, with some absent. Here the sample spans more than 60,000 clones, around 86% being singletons. The source material was CD4+ or CD8+ T cells sorted from blood, sampled in a trial of the OX40 agonist ivuxolimab. J is TRBJ2-5 and V is TRBV6-5, with 7 bases aligning to TRBD2. The source of this sequence is an adult with an advanced solid tumor such as melanoma, head and neck, liver or kidney cancer. The chain's CDR3 is CAAGEYQETQYF. CDR3 nucleotides: TGTGCCGCGGGGGAGTACCAAGAGACCCAGTACTTC.